This TCR beta chain was recovered during a study of cytomegalovirus exposure and HLA in healthy donors. Study-level background: About 85 million unique TCR sequences came from HLA-typed donors in an early release.

PCR employed 60 Vbeta and 13 Jbeta primers. Sequencing used immunoSEQ multiplex PCR; TCRdb keeps in-frame clones, though not all of them. The table shows 100,000 to 150,000 clones, with around four fifths occurring only once. Study outcomes and limitations: A reported reduction in N-insertions relative to the roughly 710-donor mean was seen in an Asian-associated ancestry cluster in a later analysis. Presence/absence analyses supposed approximately even sequencing depth among donors. Most of the TCR beta V segments (in an earlier analysis) were productive either about 87% or about 30% of the time.

Notes on this clone: What it binds is unknown.

The CDR3 is made up of 14 amino acids. Trimming took off 3 bases at V and 4 bases at J, with 13 bases between the two ends. Germline V CDR1 and CDR2: SGHRS, YFSETQ. The rearrangement uses TRBV5-1 and TRBJ1-2; no clear D gene. Sample: PBMCs. The receptor comes from a man aged 55 to 70 in good health and CMV-seropositive. CDR3 region: CASSSTAAGYGYTF. The CDR3 DNA sequence: TGCGCCAGCAGCTCGACGGCGGCGGGCTATGGCTACACCTTC. The whole variable domain, filled in from reference TRBV5-1 and TRBJ1-2, reads KAGVTQTPRYLIKTRGQQVTLSCSPISGHRSVSWYQQTPGQGLQFLFEYFSETQRNKGNFPGRFSGRQFSNSRSEMNVSTLELGDSALYLCASSSTAAGYGYTFGSGTRLTVV.